This TCR beta chain was sequenced in a study of OX40 agonist ivuxolimab in advanced cancers. This clone was counted a few times. Trimming removed 4 bases from V and 2 bases from J, with 12 bases in between. The CDR3 is 14 amino acids. From germline, CDR1 is MNHEY and CDR2 SMNVEV (reference sequence). TCRdb's copy holds only in-frame clones and misses some; the assay was immunoSEQ multiplex PCR. The data contain about 12,000 clones, more than 75% of them singletons. The clonotype comes from an adult with an advanced solid tumor such as melanoma, head and neck, liver or kidney cancer. Sequenced material: CD4+ or CD8+ T cells sorted from blood, taken in a trial of the OX40 agonist ivuxolimab. V usage is TRBV27 and J usage is TRBJ2-7, with D unclear. This CDR3 is CASSSPRQTYEQYF. CDR3 nucleotides: TGTGCCAGCAGTTCTCCCCGACAAACCTACGAGCAGTACTTC.